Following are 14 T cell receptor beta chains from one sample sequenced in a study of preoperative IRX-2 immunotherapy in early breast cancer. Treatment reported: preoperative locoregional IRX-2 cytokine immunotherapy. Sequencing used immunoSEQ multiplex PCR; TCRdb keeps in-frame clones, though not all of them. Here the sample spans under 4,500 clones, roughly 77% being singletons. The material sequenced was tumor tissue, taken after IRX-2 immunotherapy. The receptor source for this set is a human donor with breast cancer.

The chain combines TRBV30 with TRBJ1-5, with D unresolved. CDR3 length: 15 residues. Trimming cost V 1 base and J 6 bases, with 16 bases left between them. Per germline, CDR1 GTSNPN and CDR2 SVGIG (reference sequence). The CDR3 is CAWSAGGGWGQPQHF. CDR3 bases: TGTGCCTGGAGTGCCGGCGGTGGGTGGGGTCAGCCCCAGCATTTT.

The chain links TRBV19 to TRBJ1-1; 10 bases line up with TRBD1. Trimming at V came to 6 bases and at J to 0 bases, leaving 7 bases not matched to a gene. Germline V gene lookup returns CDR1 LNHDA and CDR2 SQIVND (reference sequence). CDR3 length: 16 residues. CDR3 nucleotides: TGTGCCAGTAGCCCGAGACAGGGGGCTATGAACACTGAAGCTTTCTTT. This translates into CASSPRQGAMNTEAFF.

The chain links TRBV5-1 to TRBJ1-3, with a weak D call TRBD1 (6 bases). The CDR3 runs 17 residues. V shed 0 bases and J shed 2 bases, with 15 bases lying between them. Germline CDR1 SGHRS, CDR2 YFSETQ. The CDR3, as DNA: TGCGCCAGCAGCTTGGAAGGGGGGGGTTCTGCTGGAAACACCATATATTTT. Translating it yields CASSLEGGGSAGNTIYF.

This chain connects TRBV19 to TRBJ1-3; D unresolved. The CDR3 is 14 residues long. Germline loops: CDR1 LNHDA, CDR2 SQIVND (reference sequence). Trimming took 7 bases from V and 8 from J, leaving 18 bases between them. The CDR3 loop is CASNPGQLGHTIYF. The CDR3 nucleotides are TGTGCCAGTAACCCCGGGCAGCTCGGACACACCATATATTTT.

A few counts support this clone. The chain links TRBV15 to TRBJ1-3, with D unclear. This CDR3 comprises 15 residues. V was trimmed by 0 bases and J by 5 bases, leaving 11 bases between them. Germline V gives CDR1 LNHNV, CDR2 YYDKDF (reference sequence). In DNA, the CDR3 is TGTGCCACCAGCAGAGATCGAGAGGCGAGAAACACCATATATTTT. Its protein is CATSRDREARNTIYF. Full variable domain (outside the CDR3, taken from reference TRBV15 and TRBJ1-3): DAMVIQNPRYQVTQFGKPVTLSCSQTLNHNVMYWYQQKSSQAPKLLFHYYDKDFNNEADTPDNFQSRRPNTSFCFLDIRSPGLGDTAMYLCATSRDREARNTIYFGEGSWLTVV.

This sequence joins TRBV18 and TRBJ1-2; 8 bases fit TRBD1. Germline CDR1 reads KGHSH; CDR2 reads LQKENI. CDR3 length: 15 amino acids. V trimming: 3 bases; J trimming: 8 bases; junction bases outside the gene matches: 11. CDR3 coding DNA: TGTGCCAGCTCACCCCGACAGGGGCCCCCGGAAGGCTACACCTTC. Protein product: CASSPRQGPPEGYTF.

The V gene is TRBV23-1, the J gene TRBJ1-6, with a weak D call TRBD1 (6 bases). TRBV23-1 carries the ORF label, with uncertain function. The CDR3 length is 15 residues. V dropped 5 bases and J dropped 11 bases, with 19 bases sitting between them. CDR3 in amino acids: CASSKLTGPRAPLHF. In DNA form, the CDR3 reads TGCGCCAGCAGTAAATTGACAGGTCCTAGAGCACCCCTCCACTTT.

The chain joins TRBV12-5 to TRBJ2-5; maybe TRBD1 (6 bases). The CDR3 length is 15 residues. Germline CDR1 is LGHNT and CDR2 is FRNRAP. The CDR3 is CASIPQGQSQETQYF. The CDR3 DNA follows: TGTGCCAGCATCCCCCAGGGACAATCACAAGAGACCCAGTACTTC.

CDR3 region: CASRGGTGGNLNYGYTF. For the CDR3, the DNA is TGTGCCAGCCGTGGGGGGACAGGGGGCAATTTGAACTATGGCTACACCTTC. V usage is TRBV11-3 and J usage is TRBJ1-2; 12 nucleotides align to TRBD1. V lost 8 bases and J lost 2; bases outside the gene matches: 12. Germline loops: CDR1 SGHNT, CDR2 YENEEA. The CDR3 runs 17 residues.

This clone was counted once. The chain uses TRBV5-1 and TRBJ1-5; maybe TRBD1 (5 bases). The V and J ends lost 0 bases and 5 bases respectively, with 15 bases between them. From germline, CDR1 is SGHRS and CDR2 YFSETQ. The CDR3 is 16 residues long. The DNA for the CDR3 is TGCGCCAGCAGCTTGGGACCAGGGATTACCGATCAGCCCCAGCATTTT. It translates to CASSLGPGITDQPQHF.

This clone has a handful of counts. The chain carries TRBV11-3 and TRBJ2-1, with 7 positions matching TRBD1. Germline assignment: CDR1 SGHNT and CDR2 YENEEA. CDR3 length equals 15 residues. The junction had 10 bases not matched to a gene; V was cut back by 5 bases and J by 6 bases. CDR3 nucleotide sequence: TGTGCCAGCAGCGCCCACGACAGGGCTGGCAATGAGCAGTTCTTC. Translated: CASSAHDRAGNEQFF.

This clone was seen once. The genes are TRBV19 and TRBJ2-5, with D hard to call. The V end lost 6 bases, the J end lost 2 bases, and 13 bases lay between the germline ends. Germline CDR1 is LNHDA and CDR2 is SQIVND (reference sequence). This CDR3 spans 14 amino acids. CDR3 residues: CASSPASAQETQYF. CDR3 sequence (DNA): TGTGCCAGTAGCCCCGCGAGTGCACAAGAGACCCAGTACTTC.

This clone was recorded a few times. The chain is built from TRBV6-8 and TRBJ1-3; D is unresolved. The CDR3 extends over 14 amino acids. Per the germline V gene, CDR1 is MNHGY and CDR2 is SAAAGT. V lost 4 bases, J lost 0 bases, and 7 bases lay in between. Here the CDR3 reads CASSSTPSGNTIYF. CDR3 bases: TGTGCCAGCAGTTCCACTCCCTCTGGAAACACCATATATTTT.

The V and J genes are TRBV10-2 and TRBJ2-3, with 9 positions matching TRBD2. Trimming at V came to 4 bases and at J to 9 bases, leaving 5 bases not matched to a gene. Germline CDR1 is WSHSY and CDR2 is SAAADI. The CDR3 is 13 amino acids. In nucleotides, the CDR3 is TGCGCCAGCAGTGTAGCTAGCGGGGAGACGCAGTATTTT. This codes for CASSVASGETQYF.